This T cell receptor (beta chain) was captured by sequencing in a study of CD8 T cells in ankylosing spondylitis. Regarding the study as a whole: Some of the motif variants had earlier been found in reactive arthritis patients' fluid and blood. A CD8+ phenotype characterized the disease-linked clones, which were relatively rare in peripheral blood. One TCR beta motif, made up of under ten highly homologous variants, appeared characteristic of ankylosing spondylitis blood.

TCR beta libraries were made by quantitative 5'-RACE with molecular barcodes. MiXCR was run by TCRdb on the 5' RACE reads, yielding one entry per CDR3 protein. This table holds around 770,000 distinct CDR3 sequences, over 9.5% found once. The CDR3 totals 12 residues. Germline V gene lookup returns CDR1 SGHKS and CDR2 YYEKEE (reference sequence). The ends were cut back, 0 bases at V and 6 bases at J, with 5 bases in the middle. This clonotype was detected a few times. Its matching antigen is unknown. The chain is built from TRBV5-5 and TRBJ2-3; D is uncertain. The receptor comes from a male donor with ankylosing spondylitis. The specimen sequenced was blood, either unsorted or a sorted T cell fraction (not recorded which). The CDR3 protein is CASSLAFDTQYF. The CDR3 region has the DNA TGTGCCAGCAGCTTGGCGTTTGATACGCAGTATTTT.